A single sample gave rise to the 22 T cell receptor beta chains below, sequenced in a study of blood T cell repertoires in COVID-19. TCRdb keeps only in-frame clones here, not all; method: immunoSEQ multiplex PCR. The profile covers around 99,000 clones, with around 83% appearing a single time and 7% to 9% taken by the ten largest. The sequencing sample was made of peripheral blood. The receptors come from a woman aged 80 or older with active or convalescent COVID-19.

The rearrangement links TRBV19 to TRBJ1-1, with 7 bases matching TRBD1. Germline CDR1 and CDR2: LNHDA and SQIVND (reference sequence). The CDR3 is made up of 15 amino acids. J lost 6 bases, V lost 3 bases, and 10 bases had no gene match. The CDR3 protein is CASSMVRRGKPEAFF. DNA for the CDR3: TGTGCCAGTAGTATGGTCCGCAGGGGGAAACCTGAAGCTTTCTTT.

The V and J genes are TRBV4-2 and TRBJ2-3; 15 nucleotides agree with TRBD2. After removal of 0 bases from V and 0 bases from J, the junction contained 16 bases not matched to a gene. This CDR3 region has 23 residues. Germline values: CDR1 LGHNA, CDR2 YNFKEQ. The CDR3 DNA reads TGTGCCAGCAGCCAAGAGTCCTTATCAGGGACTAGCGGGAGGCATACTAGCACAGATACGCAGTATTTT. Translated, it gives CASSQESLSGTSGRHTSTDTQYF.

The chain employs TRBV4-2 and TRBJ2-3, with unresolved D. There are 15 residues in the CDR3. V was shortened by 0 bases and J by 2 bases, with 9 bases between the two germline ends. Germline V lookup: CDR1 LGHNA, CDR2 YNFKEQ. The CDR3 nucleotides read TGTGCCAGCAGCCAAGAGTTTGCGGTCACAGATACGCAGTATTTT. Protein sequence: CASSQEFAVTDTQYF.

J is TRBJ2-2 and V is TRBV10-2; 7 nucleotides match TRBD1. Losses at the gene ends were 11 bases for V and 4 bases for J; bases not matched to a gene: 10. The CDR3 consists of 14 residues. Germline assignment: CDR1 WSHSY and CDR2 SAAADI. The chain's CDR3 is CAGRDRVGTGELFF. CDR3 nucleotide sequence: TGCGCCGGAAGAGACAGGGTGGGCACCGGGGAGCTGTTTTTT.

This clone has more than one count but fewer than ten. The genes are TRBV21-1 and TRBJ2-3; TRBD2, the table's D call, lacks a check against the DNA. TRBV21-1 is given as a pseudogene. This CDR3 has 16 residues. CDR3: CASNPSTSCLSDTQYF. The CDR3 DNA reads as TGTGCCAGCAACCCCTCGACTAGCTGTTTATCAGATACGCAGTATTTT.

This chain links TRBV21-1 with TRBJ1-2. TRBV21-1 is marked as a pseudogene. There are 17 residues in the CDR3. The CDR3 loop is CASSTGFGIRAPYGYTF. In nucleotides, the CDR3 is TGTGCCAGCAGCACGGGTTTCGGGATTAGAGCCCCCTATGGCTACACCTTC.

The V call is TRBV7-9, the J call TRBJ2-2; D is unclear. Trimming took 5 bases from V and 1 from J, leaving 2 bases between them. Germline loops: CDR1 SEHNR, CDR2 FQNEAQ (reference sequence). This CDR3 contains 12 residues. CDR3: CASSLNTGELFF. The DNA of the CDR3 is TGTGCCAGCAGCCTGAACACCGGGGAGCTGTTTTTT.

The chain is built from TRBV9 and TRBJ2-7; a weak D match, TRBD1 (7 bases). The CDR3 sequence is 15 residues long. The germline V gene has CDR1 SGDLS and CDR2 YYNGEE. The ends were cut back, 4 bases at V and 5 bases at J, with 19 bases in the middle. CDR3: CASSKQGRTFHEQYF. The CDR3 bases are TGTGCCAGCAGCAAACAGGGGAGGACCTTCCACGAGCAGTACTTC.

This chain joins TRBV28 and TRBJ2-7; TRBD2 matches 11 bases. Germline V lookup: CDR1 MDHEN, CDR2 SYDVKM. V trimming: 5 bases; J trimming: 7 bases; junction bases outside the gene matches: 10. The CDR3 sequence is 15 residues long. The CDR3 coding sequence is TGTGCCAGCAGTCCCCCGCTAGCGGGAGGTCGAGAGCAGTACTTC. Encoded protein: CASSPPLAGGREQYF. The complete variable domain, with remaining parts taken from reference TRBV28 and TRBJ2-7, reads DVKVTQSSRYLVKRTGEKVFLECVQDMDHENMFWYRQDPGLGLRLIYFSYDVKMKEKGDIPEGYSVSREKKERFSLILESASTNQTSMYLCASSPPLAGGREQYFGPGTRLTVT.

This chain links TRBV6-5 with TRBJ2-5; D not certain. CDR1 and CDR2 (germline): MNHEY, SVGAGI. Trimming shortened V by 6 bases and J by 5 bases, and 19 bases separated the two germline ends. CDR3 length: 15 amino acids. The CDR3 DNA is TGTGCCAGCAGCCGAAGTAAACTGGTTCTCGAGACCCAGTACTTC. Protein sequence: CASSRSKLVLETQYF.

The rearrangement uses TRBV14 and TRBJ2-5; 8 nucleotides match TRBD1. Germline lookup yields CDR1 SGHDN and CDR2 FVKESK. The trim removed 6 bases at V and 0 bases at J, leaving 9 bases unmatched. The CDR3 totals 16 residues. CDR3 sequence (DNA): TGTGCCAGCAGTCTCCGGACAGGGCACCACCAAGAGACCCAGTACTTC. Translation: CASSLRTGHHQETQYF.

The chain has TRBV18 and TRBJ2-1; D is undetermined. The CDR3 covers 13 residues. Germline assignment: CDR1 KGHSH and CDR2 LQKENI. Trimming shortened V by 4 bases and J by 10 bases, and 14 bases separated the two germline ends. CDR3 in amino acids: CASSRDLLGEQFF. For the CDR3, the DNA is TGTGCCAGCTCACGCGACCTTCTAGGAGAGCAGTTCTTC.

The rearrangement links TRBV9 to TRBJ2-5, with TRBD2 matching 11 bases. The germline CDR1 and CDR2 sequences are SGDLS and YYNGEE. V dropped 6 bases and J dropped 7; count of bases not matched to a gene: 8. This CDR3 spans 14 amino acids. The CDR3 region has the DNA TGTGCCAGCAACTTAGCGGGAGGGGGTGGGACCCAGTACTTC. Encoded protein: CASNLAGGGGTQYF.

CDR3 protein: CASSLGVQVLYEQYF. The CDR3 nucleotides are TGTGCCAGCAGCTTGGGTGTCCAGGTCTTATACGAGCAGTACTTC. The rearrangement joins TRBV7-8 to TRBJ2-7, with D unclear. Deletions cut 3 bases from V and 4 bases from J, with 16 bases between. Germline V lookup: CDR1 SGHVS, CDR2 FQNEAQ. CDR3 length: 15 residues.

The chain joins TRBV3-1 (or the pseudogene TRBV3-2) to TRBJ2-5; possible D gene TRBD2, 5 bases. There are 14 residues in the CDR3. The germline V and J ends were trimmed by 1 base and 5 bases, with 11 bases remaining between them. The germline V gene encodes CDR1 LGHDT and CDR2 YNNKEL (reference sequence). CDR3 DNA sequence: TGTGCCAGCAGCCAAGTGAGGGTTGCGGAGACCCAGTACTTC. Translated, it gives CASSQVRVAETQYF.

The gene calls are TRBV9 and TRBJ2-5; TRBD2 agrees at 8 bases. The CDR3 consists of 15 residues. Germline loops: CDR1 SGDLS, CDR2 YYNGEE. V lost 0 bases, J lost 3 bases, and 4 bases stayed unmatched. The CDR3, as DNA: TGTGCCAGCAGCGTAGCGGGAGGGCCGGAAGAGACCCAGTACTTC. It is translated as CASSVAGGPEETQYF.

In DNA, the CDR3 is TGTGCCAGCAGCCTCCAGCGGGGGACCGGGGAGCTGTTTTTT. It translates to CASSLQRGTGELFF. This chain links TRBV11-1 with TRBJ2-2, with 8 bases that match TRBD2. CDR3 size: 14 residues. Unmatched junction bases numbered 4, after V lost 5 bases and J lost 5 bases. Germline lookup yields CDR1 SGHAT and CDR2 FQDESV (reference sequence).

The chain is built from TRBV5-1 and TRBJ1-2; a possible D gene is TRBD1 (6 bases). Germline CDR1 SGHRS, CDR2 YFSETQ. This CDR3 comprises 13 residues. V lost 3 bases and J lost 4, with 10 bases in between. CDR3 sequence: CASSSTGSYGYTF. CDR3 bases: TGCGCCAGCAGCTCAACAGGGTCCTATGGCTACACCTTC.

This chain connects TRBV6-6 to TRBJ1-2; 7 nucleotides match TRBD1. In germline, CDR1 is MNHNY, CDR2 SVGAGI (reference sequence). The junction had 6 bases not matched to a gene; V was cut back by 6 bases and J by 8 bases. The CDR3 consists of 12 residues. Here the CDR3 DNA reads TGTGCCAGCAGAACGGACAGGTGGGGCTACACCTTC. Its translation is CASRTDRWGYTF.

The chain joins TRBV10-3 to TRBJ2-1; 11 positions match TRBD1. J was trimmed by 4 bases and V by 0 bases; bases with no gene match: 14. CDR1 and CDR2 from the germline V gene are ENHRY and SYGVKD. This CDR3 region has 20 residues. The DNA of the CDR3 is TGTGCCATCAGTGAGTCGGGGACAGGGGGTCGGGAGGCCGGATACAATGAGCAGTTCTTC. This sequence encodes CAISESGTGGREAGYNEQFF.

This clone was seen more than once but under ten times. The rearrangement uses TRBV6-2 or TRBV6-3 and TRBJ2-7; D possibly corresponds to TRBD2 (5 bases). The ends were cut back, 6 bases at V and 2 bases at J, with 11 bases in the middle. The germline V gene has CDR1 MNHEY and CDR2 SVGEGT. The CDR3 spans 13 residues. The CDR3 DNA is TGTGCCAGCAGCTTACGGGGTACCTACGAGCAGTACTTC. Its protein is CASSLRGTYEQYF.

The CDR3 DNA reads as TGTGCCAGCAGCGTACGGGCGGGCCTCAGTGAGCAGTTCTTC. Amino acid sequence: CASSVRAGLSEQFF. The V call is TRBV9, the J call TRBJ2-1; D perhaps matches TRBD2 (5 bases). Trimming cost V 1 base and J 9 bases, with 14 bases left between them. The CDR3 is 14 amino acids. Germline V gene data show CDR1 as SGDLS and CDR2 as YYNGEE.